The 18 T cell receptor beta chains below were found in one sample sequenced in a study of cytomegalovirus exposure and HLA in healthy donors. The PCR made use of 60 Vbeta and 13 Jbeta primers. TCRdb's table, derived via immunoSEQ multiplex PCR, lists solely in-frame clones and lacks some. The repertoire consists of roughly 100,000 clones, with around 75% occurring once and the leading ten covering over 2%. Sequencing was performed on PBMCs. The receptor set was obtained from a man younger than 40 in good health and CMV-seronegative.

The chain couples TRBV6-5 to TRBJ2-1; 8 nucleotides agree with TRBD2. Germline assignment: CDR1 MNHEY and CDR2 SVGAGI. The CDR3 is made up of 14 amino acids. The V gene end was trimmed by 8 bases and the J gene end by 8 bases; junction bases not matched to a gene: 11. The CDR3, as DNA: TGTGCCAGCTGCCCGGGACTAGGGTATCATGAGCAGTTCTTC. This encodes CASCPGLGYHEQFF.

The chain employs TRBV29-1 and TRBJ2-7; 12 nucleotides match TRBD1. The CDR3 length is 14 residues. After removal of 4 bases from V and 6 bases from J, the junction contained 7 bases not matched to a gene. CDR1 and CDR2 from the germline V gene are SQVTM and ANQGSEA. The CDR3 DNA follows: TGCAGCGTTGCCGGGACAGGGGGCGAGGGCGAGCAGTACTTC. Residues: CSVAGTGGEGEQYF.

This clone turned up a few times. The V gene is TRBV7-2, the J gene TRBJ2-1; possibly TRBD2 for D (6 bases). The CDR3 spans 13 residues. V was cut by 4 bases and J by 3 bases, with 7 bases left in between. Looked up from germline, CDR1 is SGHTA and CDR2 is FQGNSA. This CDR3 is CASSSGLYNEQFF. CDR3 nucleotide sequence: TGTGCCAGCAGCTCGGGACTCTACAATGAGCAGTTCTTC.

This rearrangement joins TRBV19 to TRBJ1-1, with 11 bases aligning to TRBD1. Per the germline V gene, CDR1 is LNHDA and CDR2 is SQIVND (reference sequence). This CDR3 has 17 residues. Trimming removed 6 bases from V and 1 base from J; junction bases left unmatched: 10. The chain's CDR3 is CASRRDRGIGRNTEAFF. In nucleotides, the CDR3 is TGTGCCAGTAGGAGGGACAGGGGGATTGGGAGGAACACTGAAGCTTTCTTT.

The chain is built from TRBV11-1 and TRBJ1-1; D might be TRBD1 (5 bases). Trimming took off 5 bases at V and 7 bases at J, with 11 bases between the two ends. CDR3 length: 12 residues. Per the germline V gene, CDR1 is SGHAT and CDR2 is FQDESV (reference sequence). For the CDR3, the DNA is TGTGCCAGCAGCGGAGGGACCCTTGAAGCTTTCTTT. It is translated as CASSGGTLEAFF.

The V gene is TRBV7-6, the J gene TRBJ2-3; D call uncertain. Trimming shortened V by 1 base and J by 4 bases, and 9 bases separated the two germline ends. Per the germline V gene, CDR1 is SGHVS and CDR2 is FNYEAQ. This CDR3 contains 14 residues. The CDR3 reads CASSLGASSDTQYF. CDR3 sequence (DNA): TGTGCCAGCAGCTTAGGGGCGTCGTCAGATACGCAGTATTTT.

This chain connects TRBV7-2 to TRBJ1-4; tentatively, D is TRBD1 (5 bases). Trimming shortened V by 0 bases and J by 4 bases, and 9 bases separated the two germline ends. Germline CDR1 is SGHTA and CDR2 is FQGNSA. The CDR3 sequence is 15 residues long. The CDR3 protein is CASSLARQGNEKLFF. Here the CDR3 DNA reads TGTGCCAGCAGCTTAGCCCGGCAGGGTAATGAAAAACTGTTTTTT.

The table lists this clone with a few counts. The CDR3 DNA follows: TGTGCCAGCAGCCCTGAGGGGACAGGGGGCTATGAGCAGTTCTTC. It translates to CASSPEGTGGYEQFF. This chain connects TRBV6-1 to TRBJ2-1; 12 positions match TRBD1. The CDR3 contains 15 residues. CDR1 and CDR2 from the germline V gene are MNHNS and SASEGT. V lost 6 bases, J lost 8 bases, and 8 bases stayed unmatched.

This clone appeared a few times. CDR3 protein: CAISDPTKPQHF. In DNA form, the CDR3 reads TGTGCCATCAGTGACCCTACGAAGCCCCAGCATTTT. The rearrangement uses TRBV10-3 and TRBJ1-5; D is ambiguous. Germline values: CDR1 ENHRY, CDR2 SYGVKD. This CDR3 has 12 amino acids. The V end lost 3 bases, the J end lost 8 bases, and 8 bases lay between the germline ends.

This chain joins TRBV7-2 and TRBJ2-5; 8 nucleotides match TRBD2. Trimming at V came to 0 bases and at J to 9 bases, leaving 12 bases not matched to a gene. Per the germline V gene, CDR1 is SGHTA and CDR2 is FQGNSA. This CDR3 is built from 16 residues. The CDR3, as DNA: TGTGCCAGCAGCTTAGCGACAGCGGGAGACCTCCGGGCCCAGTACTTC. It specifies CASSLATAGDLRAQYF.

This clone was detected only once. The V gene is TRBV2, the J gene TRBJ2-7; perhaps TRBD1 as D (6 bases). The ends were cut back, 6 bases at V and 3 bases at J, with 12 bases in the middle. CDR3 length equals 13 residues. Germline V gene data show CDR1 as SNHLY and CDR2 as FYNNEI. The CDR3 reads CASRGAPNYEQYF. The CDR3 coding sequence is TGTGCCAGCAGGGGGGCGCCCAACTACGAGCAGTACTTC.

This chain links TRBV28 with TRBJ2-5; TRBD1 aligns across 11 bases. CDR1 is MDHEN and CDR2 is SYDVKM in the germline V gene. The CDR3 loop spans 15 amino acids. The V and J ends lost 5 bases and 5 bases, in that order; junction bases with no gene match: 7. The CDR3 is CASSRGGQGAETQYF. CDR3 nucleotide sequence: TGTGCCAGCAGTCGCGGAGGACAGGGGGCTGAGACCCAGTACTTC. Filled out from reference TRBV28 and TRBJ2-5, the complete variable domain reads DVKVTQSSRYLVKRTGEKVFLECVQDMDHENMFWYRQDPGLGLRLIYFSYDVKMKEKGDIPEGYSVSREKKERFSLILESASTNQTSMYLCASSRGGQGAETQYFGPGTRLLVL.

This clone is a singleton in its sample. The chain combines TRBV9 with TRBJ2-2; 9 bases match TRBD1. The CDR3 is made up of 15 amino acids. Germline-derived CDR1 and CDR2 are SGDLS and YYNGEE. With V trimmed by 3 bases and J by 7 bases, 7 bases remained unmatched. The CDR3 here is CASSAPTGGVGELFF. The DNA for the CDR3 is TGTGCCAGCAGCGCACCGACAGGGGGGGTCGGGGAGCTGTTTTTT.

The gene calls are TRBV29-1 and TRBJ1-1; TRBD1 agrees at 7 bases. V trimming: 6 bases; J trimming: 5 bases; junction bases outside the gene matches: 6. The CDR3 totals 12 residues. CDR1 is SQVTM, CDR2 ANQGSEA, per germline. The CDR3 region has the DNA TGCAGCGTCGGGACAGTCCGAACTGAAGCTTTCTTT. It encodes CSVGTVRTEAFF.

V is TRBV7-2 and J is TRBJ1-3; a possible D gene is TRBD1 (5 bases). Germline V lookup: CDR1 SGHTA, CDR2 FQGNSA. The CDR3 extends over 17 amino acids. V gave up 6 bases and J gave up 0 bases, with 18 bases separating them. CDR3 coding DNA: TGTGCCAGCAGACCCGCGCAGGGCCCGATCTCTGGAAACACCATATATTTT. It yields the protein CASRPAQGPISGNTIYF.

The chain has TRBV5-1 and TRBJ2-2; 9 positions agree with TRBD1. This CDR3 region has 15 residues. Germline V gene sequence: CDR1 SGHRS, CDR2 YFSETQ. Trimming at V came to 2 bases and at J to 3 bases, leaving 2 bases not matched to a gene. Here the CDR3 DNA reads TGCGCCAGCAGCTTCGGGGACAGGGACACCGGGGAGCTGTTTTTT. This codes for CASSFGDRDTGELFF.

This clone came up once. The chain employs TRBV25-1 and TRBJ2-1, with 11 bases that match TRBD1. Germline V gene sequence: CDR1 MGHDK, CDR2 SYGVNS. The CDR3 has 17 amino acids. V shed 1 base and J 6 bases; nucleotides not matched to a gene: 8. The CDR3 protein is CASSELGGQGDSNEQFF. As DNA, the CDR3 is TGTGCCAGCAGTGAATTAGGGGGACAGGGGGATTCCAATGAGCAGTTCTTC.

This chain links TRBV7-2 with TRBJ1-6; D unresolved. V lost 1 base, J lost 6 bases, and 13 bases lay in between. Germline V lookup: CDR1 SGHTA, CDR2 FQGNSA. This CDR3 has 16 amino acids. The CDR3 loop is CASSLGSEGSNSPLHF. The DNA for the CDR3 is TGTGCCAGCAGCTTAGGGTCCGAGGGCTCTAATTCACCCCTCCACTTT.